This T cell receptor (beta chain) comes out of a study of blood T cell repertoires in COVID-19. In the study's own analysis: Reference gene primers were amplified, and this amplification served to estimate nucleated cell counts. Produced via immunoSEQ multiplex PCR; TCRdb's table is partial and in-frame only. D and trimming were read from the DNA, whereas the V and J calls and clone size are those reported in that table. Of approximately 280,000 clones listed, roughly 85% are singletons. V shed 4 bases and J 1 base; nucleotides not matched to a gene: 7. The CDR3 is 16 amino acids. Germline V CDR1 and CDR2: SNHLY, FYNNEI.

The receptor's source is a woman between 50 and 59 years old who had recovered from COVID-19. J is TRBJ2-1 and V is TRBV2; 7 bases line up with TRBD2. Sequenced sample: PBMCs or T cells enriched from blood (not recorded which). The CDR3 here is CASSVHPGGSYNEQFF. The CDR3 region has the DNA TGTGCCAGCAGTGTACACCCGGGAGGTTCCTACAATGAGCAGTTCTTC. The variable domain in full, with the rest retrieved from reference TRBV2 and TRBJ2-1, is EPEVTQTPSHQVTQMGQEVILRCVPISNHLYFYWYRQILGQKVEFLVSFYNNEISEKSEIFDDQFSVERPDGSNFTLKIRSTKLEDSAMYFCASSVHPGGSYNEQFFGPGTRLTVL.